These T cell receptor beta chains were read from a single sample in a study of cytomegalovirus exposure and HLA in healthy donors. Sequenced by immunoSEQ multiplex PCR; TCRdb stores in-frame clones only, minus some. The sample carries 300,000 to 450,000 clones, 86% recorded once. Specimen: PBMCs. The receptors stem from a woman younger than 35 in good health and CMV-seronegative. CDR3s leave out the opening cysteine and the closing phenylalanine or tryptophan. D genes are given only for firm matches. For some rows the clone size is stated as once, few or many, or as a class when expanded; others skip it.

clone_size j_call v_call d_call cdr3_aa
NA TRBJ1-2 TRBV5-8 TRBD1 ASSPGQGARGNYGYT
few TRBJ1-2 TRBV9 NA ASSGPGDGYT
NA TRBJ1-2 TRBV5-1 TRBD1 ASSPGTEPYGYT
NA TRBJ2-3 TRBV10-2 TRBD2 ASRRTGLAGDGDTQY
NA TRBJ1-5 TRBV6-1 NA ASRLGTPAQPQH
once TRBJ2-1 TRBV5-4 NA ASSTPLVNEQF
NA TRBJ2-3 TRBV28 NA ASSFGTKYTQY
NA TRBJ2-1 TRBV10-1 NA ASSPGDSSYNEQF
NA TRBJ2-1 TRBV30 TRBD2 AWSVGGARNEQF
NA TRBJ2-2 TRBV29-1 NA SVEDPYTGELF
NA TRBJ2-1 TRBV5-1 NA ASSLVSEDNEQF
NA TRBJ2-7 TRBV7-9 TRBD2 ASSPPGGLEQY
NA TRBJ1-2 TRBV28 NA ASSLPGRGYGYT
NA TRBJ1-5 TRBV6-1 TRBD1 ASSERTGGQPQH
NA TRBJ2-1 TRBV5-4 NA ASSSPGRANNEQF
NA TRBJ2-1 TRBV6-4 NA ASSEKFEANEQF
NA TRBJ2-5 TRBV30 TRBD1 AWSVVGTGGTTQY
NA TRBJ2-7 TRBV4-2 TRBD2 ASSQDGLSGGLYEQY
NA TRBJ2-7 TRBV10-1 TRBD2 ASSEGLAPNEQY
NA TRBJ1-3 TRBV15 NA ATSRDRRGSPSGNTIY
NA TRBJ2-5 TRBV6-5 NA ASSYVGGGETQY
NA TRBJ2-6 TRBV18 TRBD1 ASSRQTGVSGANVLT
NA TRBJ1-5 TRBV4-1 NA ASSQATQGSNQPQH
NA TRBJ2-1 TRBV10-1 TRBD1 ASSRDRAEQF
NA TRBJ1-2 TRBV7-8 NA ASSLVAGGYT
NA TRBJ1-2 TRBV4-1 NA ASSHPPGGQGRGYGYT
NA TRBJ2-3 TRBV6-4 TRBD1 ASSGGQGADTQY
NA TRBJ2-4 TRBV2 NA ASEVRGLAKNIQY
NA TRBJ2-1 TRBV9 TRBD1 ASSVVQGPYNEQF